These T cell receptor beta chains were read from a single sample in a study of cytomegalovirus exposure and HLA in healthy donors. Only in-frame clones appear in the TCRdb table, and some are missing; sequencing was by immunoSEQ multiplex PCR. The sample includes about 160,000 clones, around 67% of them seen just once. The sequenced sample was PBMCs. The receptor set was obtained from a woman in her late teens or twenties in good health and CMV-seronegative. The CDR3 runs from the conserved cysteine through the conserved F or W. Each record gives: J gene, V gene, D gene, clone size, CDR3 protein, CDR3 DNA. D genes are given only for firm matches. Where a row states a size, it is once, few, many or the class of an expanded clone; other rows omit it.

>TRBJ1-5|TRBV28|NA|NA
CASSPLNQPQHF
TGTGCCAGCAGTCCCCTCAATCAGCCCCAGCATTTT
>TRBJ1-2|TRBV7-3|NA|NA
CASSPDRFYGYTF
TGTGCCAGCAGCCCGGACAGATTCTATGGCTACACCTTC
>TRBJ1-1|TRBV15|NA|once
CATSRGGVGSEAFF
TGTGCCACCAGCAGAGGAGGAGTAGGTTCTGAAGCTTTCTTT
>TRBJ2-1|TRBV7-8|TRBD2|few
CASSAGLPNEQFF
TGTGCCAGCAGCGCGGGACTACCGAATGAGCAGTTCTTC
>TRBJ2-5|TRBV5-4|TRBD2|few
CASSLVGREETQYF
TGTGCCAGCAGCTTGGTCGGGAGGGAAGAGACCCAGTACTTC
>TRBJ2-1|TRBV5-1|TRBD2|NA
CASSSGLAGELVVFF
TGCGCCAGCAGCTCAGGACTAGCGGGAGAGTTGGTTGTGTTCTTC
>TRBJ1-2|TRBV30|NA|NA
CAWSDRASSNYGYTF
TGTGCCTGGAGTGACAGGGCCTCATCTAACTATGGCTACACCTTC
>TRBJ1-2|TRBV7-2|NA|NA
CASSDLVGGYTF
TGTGCCAGCAGCGACTTAGTAGGTGGCTACACCTTC
>TRBJ1-1|TRBV19|TRBD1|NA
CASRGTGLNTEAFF
TGTGCCAGTAGAGGGACAGGACTGAACACTGAAGCTTTCTTT
>TRBJ2-2|TRBV7-2|NA|NA
CASSGRAGRNTGELFF
TGTGCCAGCAGCGGGCGGGCCGGGAGGAACACCGGGGAGCTGTTTTTT
>TRBJ1-2|TRBV28|TRBD1|NA
CASSAGGTGAFGYTF
TGTGCCAGCAGTGCAGGGGGGACAGGGGCGTTTGGCTACACCTTC
>TRBJ1-1|TRBV6-5|TRBD1|NA
CASSEPGQKNTEAFF
TGTGCCAGCAGCGAACCGGGACAGAAGAACACTGAAGCTTTCTTT
>TRBJ2-5|TRBV11-2|TRBD2|NA
CASSPGTSIQETQYF
TGTGCCAGCAGCCCCGGGACTAGTATTCAAGAGACCCAGTACTTC
>TRBJ1-1|TRBV5-5|NA|few
CASSLTGGNTEAFF
TGTGCCAGCAGCCTGACAGGAGGGAACACTGAAGCTTTCTTT
>TRBJ2-6|TRBV4-2|NA|few
CASSQLQAPSGANVLTF
TGTGCCAGCAGCCAACTACAGGCACCCTCTGGGGCCAACGTCCTGACTTTC
>TRBJ2-5|TRBV19|TRBD2|NA
CASRPGTSGIGIRETQYF
TGTGCCAGTAGACCCGGGACTAGCGGGATCGGGATCAGGGAGACCCAGTACTTC
>TRBJ2-3|TRBV7-9|NA|NA
CASNNQGTDTQYF
TGTGCCAGCAACAACCAGGGAACAGATACGCAGTATTTT
>TRBJ1-1|TRBV28|NA|NA
CASSLYSGESAFF
TGTGCCAGCAGTTTGTATAGTGGGGAGTCAGCTTTCTTT
>TRBJ1-1|TRBV15|NA|once
CATSKRNTEAFF
TGTGCCACCAGCAAGAGGAACACTGAAGCTTTCTTT
>TRBJ1-4|TRBV6-5|NA|NA
CASRQATNEKLFF
TGTGCCAGCAGGCAGGCAACTAATGAAAAACTGTTTTTT
>TRBJ1-1|TRBV7-9|NA|NA
CASGLSGNTEAFF
TGTGCCAGCGGCCTTTCGGGGAACACTGAAGCTTTCTTT
>TRBJ1-4|TRBV4-1|TRBD1|NA
CASSRAVDRVNEKLFF
TGCGCCAGCAGCCGGGCCGTCGACAGGGTGAATGAAAAACTGTTTTTT
>TRBJ1-6|TRBV30|NA|NA
CAWRTQTNSPLHF
TGTGCCTGGAGGACTCAGACTAATTCACCCCTCCACTTT
>TRBJ2-1|TRBV19|TRBD1|NA
CASSIVDRDRGLRSYNEQFF
TGTGCCAGTAGTATAGTGGACCGGGACAGGGGGCTCCGTTCCTACAATGAGCAGTTCTTC
>TRBJ1-2|TRBV7-9|TRBD1|few
CASSLGQGMVNYGYTF
TGTGCCAGCAGTCTCGGACAGGGGATGGTTAACTATGGCTACACCTTC
>TRBJ1-1|TRBV9|TRBD1|once
CASSVPQGALTEAFF
TGTGCCAGCAGCGTACCCCAGGGGGCTCTCACTGAAGCTTTCTTT
>TRBJ1-5|TRBV2|NA|few
CASSVQGFGNQPQHF
TGTGCCAGCAGTGTACAGGGATTTGGCAATCAGCCCCAGCATTTT
>TRBJ2-5|TRBV7-9|TRBD2|NA
CASSLAAWTSGGAETQYF
TGTGCCAGCAGCTTAGCCGCCTGGACTAGCGGGGGGGCAGAGACCCAGTACTTC